A selection of T cell receptor beta chains follows, all from one sample in a study of T cells after yellow fever vaccination. TCRdb reanalysed the 5' RACE reads using MiXCR and keeps one entry per CDR3 protein. This table holds a few hundred thousand distinct CDR3 sequences, 11% found once. The input for sequencing was PBMCs, taken on the day of the first yellow fever vaccination. The receptors come from a man aged 18 to 30 who received the YFV17D yellow fever vaccine. The CDR3 runs from the conserved cysteine through the conserved F or W. A D gene is named only where the DNA matches it firmly. Clone size is stated in some rows and not others, as once, few, many or a class when expanded.

clone_size | j_call | d_call | v_call | cdr3_aa | cdr3_nt
- | TRBJ2-5 | - | TRBV5-1 | CASSPGRQAQETQYF | TGCGCCAGCAGCCCGGGACGACAGGCACAAGAGACCCAGTACTTC
- | TRBJ2-5 | - | TRBV28 | CASRRATEETQYF | TGTGCCAGCAGAAGGGCAACCGAAGAGACCCAGTACTTC
- | TRBJ2-1 | TRBD1 | TRBV5-1 | CASSQGTGGAYEQFF | TGCGCCAGCAGCCAGGGAACAGGGGGCGCCTATGAGCAGTTCTTC
- | TRBJ2-5 | - | TRBV2 | CAAEGGGVLETQYF | TGTGCCGCCGAGGGGGGGGGAGTGTTGGAGACCCAGTACTTC
few | TRBJ2-1 | TRBD2 | TRBV5-1 | CASSLPGGSNEQFF | TGCGCCAGCAGCTTACCGGGGGGGTCTAATGAGCAGTTCTTC
- | TRBJ2-5 | TRBD2 | TRBV7-8 | CASSLPTWGGGFVETQYF | TGTGCCAGCAGCTTACCCACCTGGGGCGGGGGGTTCGTGGAGACCCAGTACTTC
few | TRBJ2-2 | TRBD2 | TRBV5-5 | CASTPGLANTGELFF | TGTGCCAGCACGCCGGGACTAGCCAACACCGGGGAGCTGTTTTTT
- | TRBJ2-1 | TRBD1 | TRBV29-1 | CSASLTGQGLNEQFF | TGCAGCGCGTCGTTAACCGGACAGGGGTTAAATGAGCAGTTCTTC
few | TRBJ2-1 | - | TRBV28 | CASSASRTALYNEQFF | TGTGCCAGCAGTGCCTCACGGACAGCACTATACAATGAGCAGTTCTTC
few | TRBJ2-7 | TRBD2 | TRBV12-3/TRBV12-4 | CASSRWGGGYEQYF | TGTGCCAGCAGCCGCTGGGGGGGTGGTTACGAGCAGTACTTC
many | TRBJ2-5 | - | TRBV9 | CASSVGGAGGETQYF | TGTGCCAGCAGCGTTGGCGGGGCCGGGGGAGAGACCCAGTACTTC
few | TRBJ1-6 | - | TRBV12-3/TRBV12-4 | CASSSTGQGPRNSPLHF | TGTGCCAGCAGTTCCACCGGGCAGGGGCCCCGCAATTCACCCCTCCACTTT
- | TRBJ1-1 | - | TRBV30 | CAWSVKVVGDFGGTEAFF | TGTGCCTGGAGTGTAAAGGTGGTAGGGGACTTCGGTGGCACTGAAGCTTTCTTT
- | TRBJ1-2 | - | TRBV5-1 | CASSPPGLYGYTF | TGCGCCAGCAGCCCACCAGGCCTCTATGGCTACACCTTC
- | TRBJ2-3 | - | TRBV12-3/TRBV12-4 | CASSFGQLWVF | TGTGCCAGCAGTTTTGGACAACTCTGGGTTTTT
- | TRBJ2-6 | TRBD2 | TRBV10-3 | CAISPSGGGPGANVLTF | TGTGCCATCAGTCCCTCCGGGGGGGGCCCTGGGGCCAACGTCCTGACTTTC
- | TRBJ1-2 | TRBD1 | TRBV5-1 | CASSLGTGTGLNYGYTF | TGCGCCAGCAGCTTGGGAACAGGGACAGGGCTGAACTATGGCTACACCTTC
- | TRBJ1-6 | - | TRBV4-1 | CASSQAGFDNSPLHF | TGCGCCAGCAGCCAAGCAGGGTTTGATAATTCACCCCTCCACTTT
- | TRBJ2-3 | - | TRBV7-2 | CASSPRGAATLTDTQYF | TGTGCCAGCAGCCCCCGAGGGGCAGCCACCCTCACAGATACGCAGTATTTT
few | TRBJ1-5 | - | TRBV4-1 | CASSQVGSVSPQHF | TGCGCCAGCAGCCAAGTGGGGTCCGTCTCGCCCCAGCATTTT
- | TRBJ2-4 | - | TRBV12-3/TRBV12-4 | CASSLRELAKNIQYF | TGTGCCAGCAGTTTAAGGGAGCTAGCCAAAAACATTCAGTACTTC
- | TRBJ2-3 | TRBD2 | TRBV30 | CAWSVTSALTDTQYF | TGTGCCTGGAGTGTAACTAGCGCCCTCACAGATACGCAGTATTTT
- | TRBJ2-3 | - | TRBV11-2 | CASSLRGQTSTDTQYF | TGTGCCAGCAGCCTACGGGGGCAGACTAGCACAGATACGCAGTATTTT
few | TRBJ1-5 | TRBD1 | TRBV12-3/TRBV12-4 | CASSFRSRQGILGNQPQHF | TGTGCCAGCAGTTTTCGTAGCCGACAGGGGATTTTGGGGAATCAGCCCCAGCATTTT
- | TRBJ1-3 | - | TRBV7-9 | CASSPYPRTGNTIYF | TGTGCCAGCAGTCCCTACCCCAGGACTGGAAACACCATATATTTT
- | TRBJ2-7 | TRBD1 | TRBV20-1 | CSARGPGQGRYEQYF | TGCAGTGCTAGAGGCCCGGGACAGGGGCGATACGAGCAGTACTTC
- | TRBJ2-1 | - | TRBV2 | CALSQVIPRVRNYNEQFF | TGTGCCCTCAGCCAAGTCATCCCCCGGGTCCGAAACTACAATGAGCAGTTCTTC